These 25 T cell receptor beta chains share one sample of origin, sequenced in a study of CD8+CD57+ T cells in acquired aplastic anemia. Genomic DNA acted as the template from which TCR beta VDJ combination and CDR3 sequence profiling were carried out. In TCRdb, the reads were re-called with MiXCR into one record per CDR3 protein. The sample consists of some 180,000 distinct CDR3 sequences, just over 45% of them appearing once. The sample consisted of sorted CD4+, CD8+, or CD8+CD57+ T cells (not recorded which) from PBMCs. The receptors come from a human donor in good health.

The chain recombines TRBV6-1 with TRBJ1-4; D perhaps matches TRBD1 (5 bases). From germline, CDR1 is MNHNS and CDR2 SASEGT. V dropped 5 bases and J dropped 8 bases, with 21 bases sitting between them. The CDR3 is made up of 16 amino acids. The CDR3 DNA follows: TGTGCCAGCAGTCCCCGTTTGACCTCCTGGGGCGAAAAACTGTTTTTT. Translated, it gives CASSPRLTSWGEKLFF.

This clonotype occurred a few times. The chain uses TRBV6-1 and TRBJ2-4; no clear D. Trimming removed 4 bases at V and 0 bases at J, with 10 bases between. The CDR3 consists of 15 residues. Germline CDR1 and CDR2: MNHNS and SASEGT. In DNA form, the CDR3 reads TGTGCCAGCAGTGGGTGGTACAGAGCCAAAAACATTCAGTACTTC. Translation gives CASSGWYRAKNIQYF.

The CDR3 loop is CSVPQETQYF. The CDR3, as DNA: TGCAGTGTCCCACAAGAGACCCAGTACTTC. V usage is TRBV20-1 and J usage is TRBJ2-5; D remains unclear. The CDR3 contains 10 residues. The V end was cut by 7 bases, the J end by 2 bases, with 5 bases between. Germline lookup yields CDR1 DFQATT and CDR2 SNEGSKA (reference sequence).

V usage is TRBV2 and J usage is TRBJ1-1; no reliable D call. The germline gives CDR1 SNHLY, CDR2 FYNNEI. The CDR3 is 12 residues long. The germline V and J ends were trimmed by 7 bases and 4 bases, with 10 bases remaining between them. CDR3 nucleotides: TGTGCCAGCATAGGGTCCATCACTGAAGCTTTCTTT. It translates to CASIGSITEAFF.

This clonotype was picked up many times. The CDR3 nucleotides read TGTGCCTGGATCGGCAGGCGGAGGGAGACCCAGTACTTC. Its translation: CAWIGRRRETQYF. This chain links TRBV30 with TRBJ2-5, with D possibly TRBD2 on 5 matching bases. The germline V and J ends were trimmed by 4 bases and 5 bases, with 14 bases remaining between them. The V gene's germline CDR1 is GTSNPN and CDR2 SVGIG (reference sequence). CDR3 length: 13 residues.

In nucleotides, the CDR3 is TGTGCCAGCAGCCAAGATAAAGGGGTCAGGGGGAACACTGAAGCTTTCTTT. Protein sequence: CASSQDKGVRGNTEAFF. This sequence joins TRBV3-1 and TRBJ1-1; possibly TRBD1 for D (6 bases). The V gene's germline CDR1 is LGHDT and CDR2 YNNKEL (reference sequence). V was clipped by 0 bases and J by 1 base, with 15 bases between them. The CDR3 length is 17 residues.

This clonotype has at least ten counts. The rearrangement uses TRBV10-3 and TRBJ2-3, with D possibly matching TRBD1 (5 bases). The V end lost 0 bases, the J end lost 2 bases, and 9 bases lay between the germline ends. CDR3 length: 15 amino acids. Germline CDR1 is ENHRY and CDR2 is SYGVKD. The CDR3 DNA reads as TGTGCCATCAGTGAGTCAGGGGCGTACACAGATACGCAGTATTTT. Protein: CAISESGAYTDTQYF.

The table lists this clonotype with many counts. The V call is TRBV7-2, the J call TRBJ1-5; tentative D call: TRBD1 (6 bases). There are 14 residues in the CDR3. V was cut by 1 base and J by 6 bases, with 10 bases left in between. Germline CDR1 reads SGHTA; CDR2 reads FQGNSA. This CDR3 is CASSLDGGPQPQHF. The CDR3 region has the DNA TGTGCCAGCAGCTTAGATGGGGGGCCTCAGCCCCAGCATTTT.

The CDR3 sequence is CASSLSPTGNTEAFF. The DNA for the CDR3 is TGTGCCAGCAGTCTTTCGCCGACAGGGAACACTGAAGCTTTCTTT. V usage is TRBV25-1 and J usage is TRBJ1-1; D possibly corresponds to TRBD1 (6 bases). V lost 5 bases to trimming and J lost 1 base, with 14 bases between them. Germline V gene lookup returns CDR1 MGHDK and CDR2 SYGVNS. This CDR3 has 15 residues.

This chain links TRBV7-3 with TRBJ2-5; 8 bases agree with TRBD1. Germline V gene data show CDR1 as SGHTA and CDR2 as FQGTGA. The CDR3 sequence is 14 residues long. V gave up 5 bases and J gave up 2 bases; unmatched junction bases: 4. CDR3 coding DNA: TGTGCCAGCAGCCGGACAGGGTTACAAGAGACCCAGTACTTC. Its protein product is CASSRTGLQETQYF.

J is TRBJ2-5 and V is TRBV24-1, with 8 bases aligning to TRBD1. This CDR3 comprises 14 residues. V was clipped by 9 bases and J by 1 base; unmatched bases: 6. Germline V gives CDR1 KGHDR, CDR2 SFDVKD. The CDR3 here is CATEDRELQETQYF. DNA for the CDR3: TGTGCCACCGAGGACAGGGAGCTCCAAGAGACCCAGTACTTC.

The chain employs TRBV12-3 or TRBV12-4 and TRBJ2-2; possibly TRBD2 for D (5 bases). The CDR3 covers 14 residues. Trimming left V 6 bases short and J 4 bases short, with 12 bases between. For the CDR3, the DNA is TGTGCCAGCAGGCGGGTATCAAGCACCGGGGAGCTGTTTTTT. Residues: CASRRVSSTGELFF.

This clonotype was recorded a few times. The rearrangement uses TRBV24-1 and TRBJ2-3; D remains ambiguous. V lost 7 bases to trimming and J lost 4 bases, with 5 bases between them. The CDR3 runs 11 residues. CDR1 and CDR2 (germline): KGHDR, SFDVKD. This CDR3 is CATREADTQYF. The CDR3 DNA reads TGTGCCACCAGGGAAGCAGATACGCAGTATTTT.

At least ten counts were recorded for this clonotype. The rearrangement joins TRBV15 to TRBJ2-7, with unresolved D. Germline V gene data show CDR1 as LNHNV and CDR2 as YYDKDF (reference sequence). The length of the CDR3 is 13 residues. Deletions cut 1 base from V and 2 bases from J, with 6 bases between. This chain's CDR3 is CATSRGGTYEQYF. CDR3 DNA: TGTGCCACCAGCAGAGGGGGAACCTACGAGCAGTACTTC.

This clonotype was counted only a few times. This could be a read error, since a much larger clone is one nucleotide away. The chain carries TRBV7-9 and TRBJ1-2; 8 nucleotides match TRBD1. Germline V gene data show CDR1 as SEHNR and CDR2 as FQNEAQ (reference sequence). The CDR3 runs to 13 residues. The junction had 2 bases not matched to a gene; V was cut back by 5 bases and J by 3 bases. CDR3 nucleotide sequence: TGTGCCAGCAGCGAGACAGGGGACTATGGCTACACCTTC. Translated: CASSETGDYGYTF.

Remarks on this clonotype: This may come from a read error, since a much larger clone is one base off. This chain links TRBV20-1 with TRBJ2-3; a possible D gene is TRBD2 (6 bases). The CDR3 has 15 residues. CDR1 is DFQATT, CDR2 SNEGSKA, per germline (reference sequence). The CDR3 region has the DNA TGCGGTGCTAGAGATCCGGCTAGCGGCACAGATACGCAGTATTTT. Translating gives CGARDPASGTDTQYF.

With regard to this clonotype: This clone may be a read error of a much larger clone one base away. The rearrangement links TRBV25-1 to TRBJ2-5; TRBD1 might be the D (6 bases). Per the germline V gene, CDR1 is MGHDK and CDR2 is SYGVNS. The CDR3 is 15 residues long. The V and J ends lost 6 bases and 4 bases respectively, with 18 bases between them. The CDR3 reads CASSSLRGFAETQYF. CDR3 in DNA: TGTGCCAGCAGCTCCCTCAGGGGCTTCGCAGAGACCCAGTACTTC.

Comment on this clonotype: A much larger clone differs by one base, so this may be a read error. The CDR3, as DNA: TGCGCCAGCAGCTTAACCGGCTATGGGCAGTTCTTC. Residues: CASSLTGYGQFF. The chain has TRBV5-1 and TRBJ2-1; D ambiguous. The V end lost 2 bases, the J end lost 12 bases, and 12 bases lay between the germline ends. This CDR3 contains 12 residues. CDR1 is SGHRS and CDR2 is YFSETQ in the germline V gene.

This clonotype has ten or more counts. The chain carries TRBV5-1 and TRBJ1-1; D is ambiguous. The length of the CDR3 is 13 residues. Trimming removed 5 bases at V and 4 bases at J, with 12 bases between. Germline V CDR1 and CDR2: SGHRS, YFSETQ. CDR3 sequence reads: CASRYGGFTEAFF. CDR3 nucleotide sequence: TGCGCCAGCAGGTATGGAGGTTTCACTGAAGCTTTCTTT.

This clonotype showed up just a few times. V and J are TRBV10-3 and TRBJ1-3, with TRBD1 matching over 7 bases. After removal of 7 bases from V and 0 bases from J, the junction contained 9 bases not matched to a gene. This CDR3 is 16 amino acids long. CDR1 is ENHRY and CDR2 is SYGVKD in the germline V gene. The DNA for the CDR3 is TGTGCCATCACCGAGGGACAGTGGAGCTCTGGAAACACCATATATTTT. It is translated as CAITEGQWSSGNTIYF.

This clonotype was detected ten times or more. J is TRBJ1-5 and V is TRBV10-3, with 9 bases that match TRBD1. CDR3 length equals 14 residues. Per germline, CDR1 ENHRY and CDR2 SYGVKD. V gave up 6 bases and J gave up 2 bases; unmatched junction bases: 2. CDR3 in DNA: TGTGCCATCAGGGACAGGGGTGGCAATCAGCCCCAGCATTTT. Translating gives CAIRDRGGNQPQHF.

Turning to this clonotype: A read error is likely, as this CDR3 ends without the conserved phenylalanine or tryptophan. V gene TRBV19 combines with J gene TRBJ1-1, with unresolved D. The CDR3 contains 14 residues. The germline CDR1 and CDR2 sequences are LNHDA and SQIVND (reference sequence). Trimming removed 5 bases from V and 0 bases from J, with 10 bases in between. Here the CDR3 DNA reads TGTGCCAGTAGTCTCCGGTCGATGAACACTGAAGCTTTCCTT. Its protein is CASSLRSMNTEAFL.

The sample holds a few counts of this clonotype. The chain carries TRBV20-1 and TRBJ2-7, with no clear D. Trimming removed 0 bases from V and 4 bases from J, with 10 bases in between. Germline V CDR1 and CDR2: DFQATT, SNEGSKA (reference sequence). The CDR3 extends over 13 amino acids. The CDR3 sequence is CSARDPTAYEQYF. The CDR3 DNA reads TGCAGTGCTAGAGATCCAACGGCATACGAGCAGTACTTC.

As to this clonotype: At one end the junction does not follow the germline gene, possibly because of a read error. The CDR3 sequence: CARSGGRAGTDTQYF. The CDR3, as DNA: TGTGCCCGGAGCGGCGGGAGGGCCGGGACAGATACGCAGTATTTT. The chain has TRBV30 and TRBJ2-3, with TRBD2 matching over 9 bases. The CDR3 length is 15 residues. Germline V CDR1 and CDR2: GTSNPN, SVGIG (reference sequence).

V usage is TRBV30 and J usage is TRBJ2-5; 8 bases fit TRBD1. This CDR3 contains 15 residues. Germline V gives CDR1 GTSNPN, CDR2 SVGIG (reference sequence). After removal of 3 bases from V and 4 bases from J, the junction contained 10 bases not matched to a gene. The CDR3 loop is CAWSLGQGGPETQYF. The CDR3 DNA sequence: TGTGCCTGGAGCCTCGGACAGGGTGGGCCAGAGACCCAGTACTTC.